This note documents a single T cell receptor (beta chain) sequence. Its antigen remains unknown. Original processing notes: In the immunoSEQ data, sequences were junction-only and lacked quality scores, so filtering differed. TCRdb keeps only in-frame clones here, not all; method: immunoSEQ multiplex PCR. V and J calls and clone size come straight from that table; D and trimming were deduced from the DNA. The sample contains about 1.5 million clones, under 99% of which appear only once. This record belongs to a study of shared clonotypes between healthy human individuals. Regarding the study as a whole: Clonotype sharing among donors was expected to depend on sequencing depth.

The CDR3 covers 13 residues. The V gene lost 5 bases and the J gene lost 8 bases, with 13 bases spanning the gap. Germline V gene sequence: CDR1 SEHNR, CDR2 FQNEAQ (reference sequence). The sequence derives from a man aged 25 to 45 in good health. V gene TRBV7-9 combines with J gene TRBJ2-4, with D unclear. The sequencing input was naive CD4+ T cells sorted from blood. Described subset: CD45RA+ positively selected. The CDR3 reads CASSTPSRDIQYF. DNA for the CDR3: TGTGCCAGCAGCACCCCCTCCCGGGACATTCAGTACTTC.